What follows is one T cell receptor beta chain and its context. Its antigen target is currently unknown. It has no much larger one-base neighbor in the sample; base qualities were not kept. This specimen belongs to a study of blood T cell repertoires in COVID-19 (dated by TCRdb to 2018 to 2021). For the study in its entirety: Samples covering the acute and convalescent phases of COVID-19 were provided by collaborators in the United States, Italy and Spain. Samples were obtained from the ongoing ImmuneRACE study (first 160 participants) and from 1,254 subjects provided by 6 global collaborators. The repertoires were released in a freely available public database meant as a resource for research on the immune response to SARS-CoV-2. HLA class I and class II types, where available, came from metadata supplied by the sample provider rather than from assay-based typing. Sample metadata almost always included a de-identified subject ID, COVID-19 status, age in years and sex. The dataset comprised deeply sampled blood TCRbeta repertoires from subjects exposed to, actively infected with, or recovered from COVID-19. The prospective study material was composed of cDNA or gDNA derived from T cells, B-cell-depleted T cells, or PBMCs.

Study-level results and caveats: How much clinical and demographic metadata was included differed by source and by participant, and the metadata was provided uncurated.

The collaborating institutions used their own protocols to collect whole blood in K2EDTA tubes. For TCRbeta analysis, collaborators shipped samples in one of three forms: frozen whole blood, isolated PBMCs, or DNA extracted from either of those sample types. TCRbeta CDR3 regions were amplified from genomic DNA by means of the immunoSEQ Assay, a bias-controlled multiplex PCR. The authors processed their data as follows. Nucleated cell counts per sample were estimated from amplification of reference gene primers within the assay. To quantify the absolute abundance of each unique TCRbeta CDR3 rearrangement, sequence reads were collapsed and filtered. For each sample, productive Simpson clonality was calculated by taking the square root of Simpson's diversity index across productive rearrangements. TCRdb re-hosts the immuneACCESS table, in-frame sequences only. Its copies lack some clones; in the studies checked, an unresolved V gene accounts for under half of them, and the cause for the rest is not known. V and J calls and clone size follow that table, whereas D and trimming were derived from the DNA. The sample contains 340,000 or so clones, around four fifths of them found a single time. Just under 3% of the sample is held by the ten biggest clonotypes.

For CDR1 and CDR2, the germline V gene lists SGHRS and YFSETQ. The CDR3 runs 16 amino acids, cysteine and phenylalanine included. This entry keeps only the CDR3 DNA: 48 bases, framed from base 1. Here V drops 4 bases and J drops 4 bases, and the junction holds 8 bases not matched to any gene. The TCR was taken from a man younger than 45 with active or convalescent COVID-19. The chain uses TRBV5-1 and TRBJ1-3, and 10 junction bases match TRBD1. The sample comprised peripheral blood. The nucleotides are TGCGCCAGCAGCGGGGGGACAGGGGTTGTCGGAAACACCATATATTTT. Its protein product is CASSGGTGVVGNTIYF.